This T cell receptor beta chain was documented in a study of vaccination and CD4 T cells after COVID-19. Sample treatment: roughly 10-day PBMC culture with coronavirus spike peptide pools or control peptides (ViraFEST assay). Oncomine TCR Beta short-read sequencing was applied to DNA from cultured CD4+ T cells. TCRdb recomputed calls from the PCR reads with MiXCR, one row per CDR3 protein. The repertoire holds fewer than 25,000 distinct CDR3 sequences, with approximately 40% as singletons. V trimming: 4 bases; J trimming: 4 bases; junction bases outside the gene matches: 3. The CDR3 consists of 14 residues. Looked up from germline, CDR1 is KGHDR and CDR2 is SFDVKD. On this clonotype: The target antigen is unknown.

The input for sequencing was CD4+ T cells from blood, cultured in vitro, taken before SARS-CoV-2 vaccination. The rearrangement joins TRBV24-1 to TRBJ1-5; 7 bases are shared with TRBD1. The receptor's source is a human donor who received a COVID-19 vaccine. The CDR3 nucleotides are TGTGCCACCAGTGAACAGGGGACGAATCAGCCCCAGCATTTT. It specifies CATSEQGTNQPQHF.